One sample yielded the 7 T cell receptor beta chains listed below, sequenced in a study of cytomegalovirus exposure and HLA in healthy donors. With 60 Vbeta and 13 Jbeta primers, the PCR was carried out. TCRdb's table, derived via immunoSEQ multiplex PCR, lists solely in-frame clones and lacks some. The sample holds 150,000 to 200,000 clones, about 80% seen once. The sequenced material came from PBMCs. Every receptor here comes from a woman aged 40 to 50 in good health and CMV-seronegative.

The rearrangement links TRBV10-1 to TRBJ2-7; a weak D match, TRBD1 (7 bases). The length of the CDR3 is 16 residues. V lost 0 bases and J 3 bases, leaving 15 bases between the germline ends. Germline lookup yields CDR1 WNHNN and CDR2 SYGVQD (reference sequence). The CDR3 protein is CASSESRDRLYYEQYF. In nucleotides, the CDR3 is TGCGCCAGCAGTGAGTCGCGGGACAGACTATACTACGAGCAGTACTTC.

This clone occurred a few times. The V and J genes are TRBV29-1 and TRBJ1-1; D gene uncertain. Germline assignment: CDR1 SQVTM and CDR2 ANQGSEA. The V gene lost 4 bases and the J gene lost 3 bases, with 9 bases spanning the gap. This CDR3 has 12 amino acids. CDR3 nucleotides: TGCAGCGTTGGGCGGATGGACACTGAAGCTTTCTTT. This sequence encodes CSVGRMDTEAFF.

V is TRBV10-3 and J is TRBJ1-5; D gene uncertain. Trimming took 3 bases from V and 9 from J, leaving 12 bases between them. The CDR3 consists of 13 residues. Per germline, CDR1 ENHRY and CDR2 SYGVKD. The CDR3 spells CAISDPDGGPQHF. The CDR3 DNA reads TGTGCCATCAGTGACCCAGACGGAGGGCCCCAGCATTTT.

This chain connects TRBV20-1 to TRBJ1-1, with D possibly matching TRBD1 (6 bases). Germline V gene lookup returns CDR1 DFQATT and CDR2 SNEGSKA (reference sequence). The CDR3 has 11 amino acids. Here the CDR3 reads CTGQQNTEAFF. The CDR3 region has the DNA TGCACCGGACAGCAGAACACTGAAGCTTTCTTT.

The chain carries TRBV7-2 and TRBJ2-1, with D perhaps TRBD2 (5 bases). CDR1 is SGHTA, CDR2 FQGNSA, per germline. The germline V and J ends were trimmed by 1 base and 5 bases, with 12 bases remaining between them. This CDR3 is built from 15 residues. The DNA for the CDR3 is TGTGCCAGCAGCTTAGACTCACTAGTAGACAATGAGCAGTTCTTC. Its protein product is CASSLDSLVDNEQFF.

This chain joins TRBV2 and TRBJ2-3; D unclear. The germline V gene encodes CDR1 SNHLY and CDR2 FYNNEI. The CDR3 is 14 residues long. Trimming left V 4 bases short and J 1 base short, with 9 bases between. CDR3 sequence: CASSAPTGTDTQYF. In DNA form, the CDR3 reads TGTGCCAGCAGTGCCCCGACTGGCACAGATACGCAGTATTTT.

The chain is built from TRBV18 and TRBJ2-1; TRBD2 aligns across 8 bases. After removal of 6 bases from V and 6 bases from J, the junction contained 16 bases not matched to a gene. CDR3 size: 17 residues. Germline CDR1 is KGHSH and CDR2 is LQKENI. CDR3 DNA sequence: TGTGCCAGCTCTCCCCTAGTTAGAGCGGGAGTAAGCAATGAGCAGTTCTTC. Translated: CASSPLVRAGVSNEQFF.